This TCR beta chain was retrieved from a study of blood T cell repertoires in COVID-19. Study overall: PBMCs, B-cell-depleted T cells, or T cells provided the cDNA or gDNA that made up the material.

Adults between about 18 and 95 years of age took part from about two dozen US areas. Cohort 3 recovery required two negative PCRs, clearance, or symptom resolution. V lost 4 bases and J lost 3, with 12 bases in between. This CDR3 region has 15 residues. Germline V gene data show CDR1 as KGHDR and CDR2 as SFDVKD. Data came from immunoSEQ multiplex PCR; TCRdb stores just in-frame clones and leaves some out. This table holds about 300,000 clones, approximately 84% found once. This TCR derives from a man aged 30-40 years who had recovered from COVID-19. V and J are TRBV24-1 and TRBJ2-1; D possibly corresponds to TRBD1 (6 bases). Source material: PBMCs or T cells enriched from blood (not recorded which). The CDR3 DNA is TGTGCCACCAGTGACCCCTTGGGACACTACAATGAGCAGTTCTTC. This gives the protein CATSDPLGHYNEQFF.